These T cell receptor beta chains were read from a single sample in a study of cytotoxic CD8 clonotypes in ibrutinib-treated CLL. TCRdb's table, derived via immunoSEQ multiplex PCR, lists solely in-frame clones and lacks some. The sample shows 250,000 to 350,000 clones, less than 85% of them seen only once. The sample here was PBMCs, taken at disease progression, from a patient treated with ibrutinib. These receptors were taken from a human donor with chronic lymphocytic leukemia. Each CDR3 is given with its conserved first and last residue. Fields, in order: J gene, D gene, clone size, V gene, CDR3 protein, CDR3 DNA. The D gene is left open where the match is weak. Only some rows state a clone size, as once, few, many or a class for expanded clones.

J gene: TRBJ1-2
D gene: TRBD1
clone size: .
V gene: TRBV29-1
CDR3 protein: CSVEPRTGGNYGYTF
CDR3 DNA: TGCAGCGTTGAACCACGGACAGGGGGCAATTATGGCTACACCTTC

J gene: TRBJ2-1
D gene: .
clone size: .
V gene: TRBV5-6
CDR3 protein: CASSLVGWESSYNEQFF
CDR3 DNA: TGTGCCAGCAGCTTGGTGGGGTGGGAAAGCTCCTACAATGAGCAGTTCTTC

J gene: TRBJ2-3
D gene: .
clone size: .
V gene: TRBV29-1
CDR3 protein: CSVTRGHATDTQYF
CDR3 DNA: TGCAGCGTGACGCGGGGCCACGCCACAGATACGCAGTATTTT

J gene: TRBJ1-2
D gene: TRBD1
clone size: .
V gene: TRBV5-1
CDR3 protein: CASSLGQGSDGYTF
CDR3 DNA: TGCGCCAGCAGCTTGGGACAGGGGTCGGATGGCTACACCTTC

J gene: TRBJ2-7
D gene: TRBD1
clone size: .
V gene: TRBV9
CDR3 protein: CASSATGTGVGEQYF
CDR3 DNA: TGTGCCAGCAGCGCTACCGGGACAGGGGTTGGCGAGCAGTACTTC

J gene: TRBJ2-7
D gene: TRBD1
clone size: .
V gene: TRBV11-1
CDR3 protein: CASSSGQGGTYEQYF
CDR3 DNA: TGTGCCAGCAGCTCCGGACAGGGGGGAACCTACGAGCAGTACTTC

J gene: TRBJ1-2
D gene: .
clone size: .
V gene: TRBV6-5
CDR3 protein: CASSYLKGRPSYGYTF
CDR3 DNA: TGTGCCAGCAGTTACCTCAAAGGCAGGCCCAGCTATGGCTACACCTTC

J gene: TRBJ2-7
D gene: .
clone size: .
V gene: TRBV9
CDR3 protein: CASSTLPGAYEQYF
CDR3 DNA: TGTGCCAGCAGCACCCTACCGGGGGCCTACGAGCAGTACTTC

J gene: TRBJ2-5
D gene: TRBD2
clone size: .
V gene: TRBV5-1
CDR3 protein: CASSRTGTTGEHQYF
CDR3 DNA: TGCGCCAGCAGCCGAACCGGGACTACCGGGGAGCACCAGTACTTC

J gene: TRBJ1-2
D gene: .
clone size: .
V gene: TRBV6-6
CDR3 protein: CASSPQGNYGYTF
CDR3 DNA: TGTGCCAGCAGTCCACAGGGAAACTATGGCTACACCTTC

J gene: TRBJ2-7
D gene: .
clone size: .
V gene: TRBV7-9
CDR3 protein: CASSLGGYGYEQYF
CDR3 DNA: TGTGCCAGCAGCTTAGGGGGGTACGGCTACGAGCAGTACTTC

J gene: TRBJ1-2
D gene: .
clone size: .
V gene: TRBV2
CDR3 protein: CASKAFDGYTF
CDR3 DNA: TGTGCCAGCAAGGCCTTCGATGGCTACACCTTC

J gene: TRBJ2-1
D gene: .
clone size: once
V gene: TRBV7-3
CDR3 protein: CASSSGRYNEQFF
CDR3 DNA: TGTGCCAGCAGCTCCGGGAGATACAATGAGCAGTTCTTC

J gene: TRBJ2-5
D gene: .
clone size: .
V gene: TRBV4-3
CDR3 protein: CASSQSHRGGRETQYF
CDR3 DNA: TGCGCCAGCAGCCAAAGCCACAGGGGGGGGAGGGAGACCCAGTACTTC

J gene: TRBJ1-4
D gene: .
clone size: .
V gene: TRBV2
CDR3 protein: CASSAIYNEKLFF
CDR3 DNA: TGTGCCAGCAGTGCAATTTATAATGAAAAACTGTTTTTT

J gene: TRBJ2-7
D gene: TRBD1
clone size: .
V gene: TRBV2
CDR3 protein: CASRARTGSYEQYF
CDR3 DNA: TGTGCCAGCAGGGCCCGGACAGGGAGCTACGAGCAGTACTTC

J gene: TRBJ2-7
D gene: .
clone size: .
V gene: TRBV10-3
CDR3 protein: CAIRRDFRPYEQYF
CDR3 DNA: TGTGCCATCAGAAGGGACTTCAGACCCTACGAGCAGTACTTC

J gene: TRBJ1-5
D gene: .
clone size: .
V gene: TRBV10-3
CDR3 protein: CAISEFRVGNQPQHF
CDR3 DNA: TGTGCCATCAGTGAGTTTAGAGTCGGCAATCAGCCCCAGCATTTT

J gene: TRBJ2-3
D gene: .
clone size: .
V gene: TRBV27
CDR3 protein: CASSIRGDTQYF
CDR3 DNA: TGTGCCAGCAGTATCAGAGGAGATACGCAGTATTTT

J gene: TRBJ2-1
D gene: .
clone size: .
V gene: TRBV20-1
CDR3 protein: CSTPGLYEQFF
CDR3 DNA: TGCAGCACCCCTGGCCTTTATGAGCAGTTCTTC

J gene: TRBJ2-1
D gene: .
clone size: .
V gene: TRBV29-1
CDR3 protein: CSVDADTSSSYNEQFF
CDR3 DNA: TGCAGCGTTGATGCAGACACCTCGAGCTCCTACAATGAGCAGTTCTTC

J gene: TRBJ2-3
D gene: TRBD1
clone size: .
V gene: TRBV9
CDR3 protein: CASSVGTDATDTQYF
CDR3 DNA: TGTGCCAGCAGCGTCGGGACAGATGCCACAGATACGCAGTATTTT

J gene: TRBJ2-7
D gene: .
clone size: .
V gene: TRBV9
CDR3 protein: CASSVGPGSYEQYF
CDR3 DNA: TGTGCCAGCAGCGTGGGACCGGGTAGCTACGAGCAGTACTTC

J gene: TRBJ2-7
D gene: .
clone size: .
V gene: TRBV5-1
CDR3 protein: CASSLRGNSYEQYF
CDR3 DNA: TGCGCCAGCAGCTTGCGGGGAAACTCCTACGAGCAGTACTTC

J gene: TRBJ1-2
D gene: .
clone size: few
V gene: TRBV9
CDR3 protein: CASSVSPGPAKGYGYTF
CDR3 DNA: TGTGCCAGCAGCGTGAGCCCCGGGCCCGCTAAGGGCTATGGCTACACCTTC

J gene: TRBJ2-5
D gene: TRBD2
clone size: .
V gene: TRBV7-8
CDR3 protein: CASSLVPRLAQETQYF
CDR3 DNA: TGTGCCAGCAGCTTAGTCCCGCGACTAGCGCAAGAGACCCAGTACTTC

J gene: TRBJ2-7
D gene: TRBD2
clone size: .
V gene: TRBV7-2
CDR3 protein: CASSLGGLVWAEQYF
CDR3 DNA: TGTGCCAGCAGCTTAGGGGGACTAGTTTGGGCGGAGCAGTACTTC

J gene: TRBJ2-3
D gene: .
clone size: .
V gene: TRBV6-1
CDR3 protein: CASSEAGTTLWENTQYF
CDR3 DNA: TGTGCCAGCAGTGAGGCCGGGACAACCCTCTGGGAGAATACGCAGTATTTT

J gene: TRBJ2-7
D gene: .
clone size: .
V gene: TRBV15
CDR3 protein: CATSRGALTYEQYF
CDR3 DNA: TGTGCCACCAGCAGAGGTGCTCTCACCTACGAGCAGTACTTC

J gene: TRBJ2-2
D gene: TRBD2
clone size: .
V gene: TRBV28
CDR3 protein: CASSLLAGGTGELFF
CDR3 DNA: TGTGCCAGCAGTTTATTAGCGGGAGGAACCGGGGAGCTGTTTTTT

J gene: TRBJ2-1
D gene: .
clone size: once
V gene: TRBV18
CDR3 protein: CASSHGRPAAISSYNEQFF
CDR3 DNA: TGTGCCAGCTCACACGGACGACCTGCGGCAATAAGCTCCTACAATGAGCAGTTCTTC

J gene: TRBJ2-7
D gene: TRBD1
clone size: .
V gene: TRBV6-5
CDR3 protein: CASLTDRHLYEQYF
CDR3 DNA: TGTGCCAGCCTAACGGACAGGCACCTCTACGAGCAGTACTTC

J gene: TRBJ2-2
D gene: TRBD2
clone size: .
V gene: TRBV29-1
CDR3 protein: CSVGTSGGGGSGELFF
CDR3 DNA: TGCAGCGTGGGGACTAGCGGGGGCGGAGGGTCCGGGGAGCTGTTTTTT

J gene: TRBJ2-7
D gene: .
clone size: once
V gene: TRBV19
CDR3 protein: CASSTRRGVYEQYF
CDR3 DNA: TGTGCCAGTAGCACGCGGAGGGGGGTCTACGAGCAGTACTTC

J gene: TRBJ1-1
D gene: .
clone size: .
V gene: TRBV5-6
CDR3 protein: CASRSRPRPEAFF
CDR3 DNA: TGTGCCAGCAGATCCCGACCCCGCCCTGAAGCTTTCTTT

J gene: TRBJ2-3
D gene: .
clone size: .
V gene: TRBV7-2
CDR3 protein: CASSFLRDTQYF
CDR3 DNA: TGTGCCAGCAGTTTTCTTCGGGATACGCAGTATTTT

J gene: TRBJ2-7
D gene: .
clone size: .
V gene: TRBV18
CDR3 protein: CASSPTPTSSYEQYF
CDR3 DNA: TGTGCCAGCTCACCTACGCCCACTAGCTCCTACGAGCAGTACTTC

J gene: TRBJ2-7
D gene: TRBD1
clone size: .
V gene: TRBV9
CDR3 protein: CASSVGGTVTYEQYF
CDR3 DNA: TGTGCCAGCAGCGTAGGGGGGACAGTCACGTACGAGCAGTACTTC

J gene: TRBJ1-3
D gene: .
clone size: .
V gene: TRBV5-4
CDR3 protein: CASSLELGVSGNTIYF
CDR3 DNA: TGTGCCAGCAGCTTGGAACTAGGGGTCTCTGGAAACACCATATATTTT